The 10 T cell receptor beta chains below all came from one sample that was sequenced in a study of blood T cell repertoires in COVID-19. Measured with immunoSEQ multiplex PCR; TCRdb has only the in-frame clones, and not every one. Of more than 95,000 clones in the sample, more than 85% were seen once. The sequencing sample was made of peripheral blood. These receptors all stem from a man in his fifties with COVID-19, enrolled during active disease.

This clone was detected only a few times. This chain uses TRBV3-1 (or the pseudogene TRBV3-2) with TRBJ2-3, with 10 positions matching TRBD1. After removal of 1 base from V and 3 bases from J, the junction contained 4 bases not matched to a gene. This CDR3 contains 16 residues. Germline V gene sequence: CDR1 LGHDT, CDR2 YNNKEL (reference sequence). The CDR3 DNA reads as TGTGCCAGCAGCCAAGGGACAGGGGGTGGGACAGATACGCAGTATTTT. Amino acid sequence: CASSQGTGGGTDTQYF.

This chain connects TRBV19 to TRBJ1-5; 7 bases align to TRBD1. The CDR3 totals 13 residues. V trimming: 6 bases; J trimming: 2 bases; junction bases outside the gene matches: 1. Germline V gene data show CDR1 as LNHDA and CDR2 as SQIVND (reference sequence). This CDR3 reads CASSTGGNQPQHF. In DNA form, the CDR3 reads TGTGCCAGTAGCACAGGGGGCAATCAGCCCCAGCATTTT.

The rearrangement joins TRBV5-1 to TRBJ1-2; the match to TRBD1 covers 10 bases. The CDR3 is made up of 14 amino acids. V shed 0 bases, J shed 8 bases, and the junction held 4 bases outside the gene matches. Germline V gene data show CDR1 as SGHRS and CDR2 as YFSETQ. CDR3 in amino acids: CASSLGQGAGGYTF. In DNA, the CDR3 is TGCGCCAGCAGCTTGGGACAGGGGGCTGGCGGCTACACCTTC.

This chain links TRBV5-1 with TRBJ2-1; 9 positions match TRBD2. The CDR3 length is 15 residues. Germline V gives CDR1 SGHRS, CDR2 YFSETQ. Trimming removed 4 bases from V and 4 bases from J; junction bases left unmatched: 6. The DNA for the CDR3 is TGCGCCAGCAGCCTAACTAGCGGGCTTTACAATGAGCAGTTCTTC. Protein: CASSLTSGLYNEQFF.

This chain links TRBV6-4 with TRBJ2-3; TRBD2 matches at 8 bases. Unmatched junction bases numbered 8, after V lost 4 bases and J lost 2 bases. The CDR3 consists of 16 residues. The V gene's germline CDR1 is MRHNA and CDR2 SNTAGT. CDR3 amino acids: CASSALTSGSTDTQYF. CDR3 DNA: TGTGCCAGCAGTGCCCTCACTAGCGGTTCCACAGATACGCAGTATTTT.

J is TRBJ2-7 and V is TRBV6-5; a weak D match, TRBD1 (5 bases). V was shortened by 2 bases and J by 4 bases, with 9 bases between the two germline ends. In germline, CDR1 is MNHEY, CDR2 SVGAGI. This CDR3 comprises 13 residues. DNA for the CDR3: TGTGCCAGCAGTTACAGGCCAGGGTACGAGCAGTACTTC. This sequence encodes CASSYRPGYEQYF.

The chain has TRBV7-3 and TRBJ2-7, with a possible D match to TRBD2 (5 bases). Germline CDR1 is SGHTA and CDR2 is FQGTGA. Between the trimmed V and J ends, which lost 5 bases and 3 bases, there was a span of 11 bases. This CDR3 has 13 amino acids. The CDR3 sequence: CASSRRELYEQYV. CDR3 DNA sequence: TGTGCCAGCAGCCGCCGGGAACTCTACGAGCAGTACGTC.

The chain has TRBV12-1 and TRBJ1-1. TRBV12-1 is a pseudogene. The CDR3 is 13 amino acids. The chain's CDR3 is CASSFVPGRGAFF. In DNA form, the CDR3 reads TGTGCCAGCAGCTTTGTTCCCGGCCGGGGAGCTTTCTTT.

The V and J genes are TRBV6-5 and TRBJ1-5, with D possibly matching TRBD1 (6 bases). CDR1 and CDR2 (germline): MNHEY, SVGAGI. This CDR3 region has 15 residues. The V end was cut by 4 bases, the J end by 0 bases, with 10 bases between. CDR3 nucleotides: TGTGCCAGCAGTTTCAACAGGGATAGCAATCAGCCCCAGCATTTT. Translated, it gives CASSFNRDSNQPQHF.

The count of this clone is one. The V gene is TRBV11-3, the J gene TRBJ2-7, with D maybe TRBD2 (6 bases). V lost 8 bases and J lost 0, with 8 bases in between. Germline V gene lookup returns CDR1 SGHNT and CDR2 YENEEA. The CDR3 has 12 residues. CDR3 sequence reads: CASRGSSYEQYV. The DNA of the CDR3 is TGTGCCAGCCGGGGGAGCTCCTACGAGCAGTACGTC.